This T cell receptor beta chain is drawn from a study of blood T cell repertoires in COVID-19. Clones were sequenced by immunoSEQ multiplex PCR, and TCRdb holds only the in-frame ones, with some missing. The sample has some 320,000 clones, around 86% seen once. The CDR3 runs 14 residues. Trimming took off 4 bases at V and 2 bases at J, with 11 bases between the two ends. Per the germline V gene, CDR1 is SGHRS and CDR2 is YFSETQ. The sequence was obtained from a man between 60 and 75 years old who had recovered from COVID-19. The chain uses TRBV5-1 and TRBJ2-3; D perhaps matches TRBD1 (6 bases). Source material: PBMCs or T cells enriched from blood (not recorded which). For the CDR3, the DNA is TGCGCCAGCAGCAGCGGACAGTACACAGATACGCAGTATTTT. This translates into CASSSGQYTDTQYF.